Shown below are 6 T cell receptor beta chains from a single sample sequenced in a study of CD8 T cells in ankylosing spondylitis. TCRdb used MiXCR to reprocess the 5' RACE reads, holding one entry per CDR3 protein. Among 250,000 or so distinct CDR3 sequences listed, 18% were seen once. Source material: blood, either unsorted or a sorted T cell fraction (not recorded which). These receptors were collected from a male donor with ankylosing spondylitis or in good health (not recorded which).

This clonotype has only a few counts. The CDR3: CASSFEGGTDTQYF. The CDR3 DNA follows: TGTGCCAGCAGCTTTGAGGGGGGCACAGATACGCAGTATTTT. The gene calls are TRBV7-6 and TRBJ2-3; TRBD1 is a possible D gene (6 bases). Germline V lookup: CDR1 SGHVS, CDR2 FNYEAQ. Trimming removed 3 bases at V and 1 base at J, with 8 bases between. CDR3 length: 14 amino acids.

The sample holds a few counts of this clonotype. V gene TRBV6-1 combines with J gene TRBJ2-5; D is unclear. CDR3 length equals 14 residues. CDR1 and CDR2 from the germline V gene are MNHNS and SASEGT. V lost 6 bases and J 3 bases, leaving 14 bases between the germline ends. The CDR3 protein is CASRDLEPEETQYF. The CDR3 DNA reads as TGTGCCAGCAGAGACCTAGAACCCGAAGAGACCCAGTACTTC.

The sample holds a few counts of this clonotype. The J gene is TRBJ2-7, the V gene TRBV20-1; D is tentatively TRBD1 or TRBD2 (5 bases each). The CDR3 runs to 14 residues. V lost 0 bases and J 3 bases, leaving 12 bases between the germline ends. Germline loops: CDR1 DFQATT, CDR2 SNEGSKA (reference sequence). The DNA for the CDR3 is TGCAGTGCTAGAGATCGGGGCACCTACTACGAGCAGTACTTC. It encodes CSARDRGTYYEQYF.

The CDR3 nucleotides are TGTGCCAGCAGCCAAACGGGCTACGGAAACTCCGAGCAGTACTTC. It is translated as CASSQTGYGNSEQYF. The chain uses TRBV4-2 and TRBJ2-7; D is unresolved. The CDR3 is made up of 15 amino acids. V dropped 2 bases and J dropped 6 bases, with 17 bases sitting between them. Germline CDR1 and CDR2: LGHNA and YNFKEQ.

Only a few counts were recorded for this clonotype. The rearrangement uses TRBV5-1 and TRBJ2-7, with D possibly called TRBD1 or TRBD2 (5 bases each). The CDR3 is 17 amino acids. V was trimmed by 1 base and J by 5 bases, leaving 22 bases between them. Germline CDR1 is SGHRS and CDR2 is YFSETQ. CDR3 loop: CASSLFAGFGAHDEQYF. The CDR3 bases are TGCGCCAGCAGCTTGTTTGCTGGGTTCGGGGCCCACGACGAGCAGTACTTC.

The chain joins TRBV27 to TRBJ2-7; TRBD2 matches at 8 bases. In germline, CDR1 is MNHEY, CDR2 SMNVEV (reference sequence). V lost 10 bases to trimming and J lost 4 bases; unmatched junction nucleotides: 9. There are 13 residues in the CDR3. The CDR3 DNA sequence: TGTGCCACCTCGGTAAGCGGGAGTTACGAGCAGTACTTC. It is translated as CATSVSGSYEQYF.